The next 20 T cell receptor beta chains were all read from a single sample in a study of T cell responses to AZD1222 COVID-19 vaccine. Here immunoSEQ multiplex PCR was the method, and the copy in TCRdb shows in-frame clones only, minus some. This table holds 120,000 or so clones, roughly 91% found once. This sample comprised peripheral blood, obtained on day 0 of MenACWY control vaccination. The source is an adult in good health.

The chain couples TRBV2 to TRBJ2-7; perhaps TRBD2 as D (6 bases). The germline V gene encodes CDR1 SNHLY and CDR2 FYNNEI. V was cut by 5 bases and J by 4 bases, with 12 bases left in between. This CDR3 spans 13 amino acids. Here the CDR3 reads CASSFGGSYEQYF. Written as DNA, the CDR3 is TGTGCCAGCAGTTTTGGGGGGTCGTACGAGCAGTACTTC.

The chain couples TRBV11-2 to TRBJ2-7; D perhaps matches TRBD1 (5 bases). The ends were cut back, 0 bases at V and 1 base at J, with 7 bases in the middle. The CDR3 is made up of 14 amino acids. CDR1 and CDR2 (germline): SGHAT, FQNNGV. Written as DNA, the CDR3 is TGTGCCAGCAGCTTAGACAGGGTTTCCTACGAGCAGTACTTC. Residues: CASSLDRVSYEQYF. Together with reference TRBV11-2 and TRBJ2-7, the CDR3 gives the full variable domain: EAGVAQSPRYKIIEKRQSVAFWCNPISGHATLYWYQQILGQGPKLLIQFQNNGVVDDSQLPKDRFSAERLKGVDSTLKIQPAKLEDSAVYLCASSLDRVSYEQYFGPGTRLTVT.

As for this clone: The sample carries other DNA sequences with the same CDR3. This chain joins TRBV6-5 and TRBJ1-6; D gene ambiguous. Germline CDR1 is MNHEY and CDR2 is SVGAGI. Trimming stripped 0 bases from V and 5 bases from J, with 8 bases between. The CDR3 spans 15 residues. Here the CDR3 DNA reads TGTGCCAGCAGTTACTCGACCGGGGATAATTCACCCCTCCACTTT. Residues: CASSYSTGDNSPLHF.

The J gene is TRBJ2-1, the V gene TRBV6-2 or TRBV6-3, with 7 bases lining up with TRBD2. This CDR3 spans 14 amino acids. The V gene end was trimmed by 5 bases and the J gene end by 4 bases; junction bases not matched to a gene: 5. Germline CDR1 MNHEY, CDR2 SVGEGT. CDR3 sequence: CASSGTNLYNEQFF. The CDR3, as DNA: TGTGCCAGCAGTGGGACTAACTTATACAATGAGCAGTTCTTC.

This sequence joins TRBV7-8 and TRBJ1-2; D not resolved. Trimming left V 11 bases short and J 5 bases short, with 15 bases between. The CDR3 sequence is 12 residues long. Per germline, CDR1 SGHVS and CDR2 FQNEAQ. CDR3 nucleotide sequence: TGTGCCCGCGGCGGGGAGCGGTATGGCTACACCTTC. This encodes CARGGERYGYTF.

The CDR3, as DNA: TGTGCCAGCCGGGAGGGCAATCAGCCCCAGCATTTT. Its translation: CASREGNQPQHF. V usage is TRBV12-3 or TRBV12-4 and J usage is TRBJ1-5; D is unclear. This CDR3 has 12 amino acids. V was clipped by 8 bases and J by 2 bases, with 7 bases between them.

CDR3 coding DNA: TGTGCCTGGAGTGTACCGGGGGTAGGAACTGAAGCTTTCTTT. Amino acid sequence: CAWSVPGVGTEAFF. The chain uses TRBV30 and TRBJ1-1, with D possibly matching TRBD1 (5 bases). In germline, CDR1 is GTSNPN, CDR2 SVGIG (reference sequence). Trimming shortened V by 0 bases and J by 5 bases, and 13 bases separated the two germline ends. The CDR3 is 14 residues long.

The chain carries TRBV11-1 and TRBJ1-2, with D possibly matching TRBD1 (5 bases). The V end was cut by 4 bases, the J end by 1 base, with 7 bases between. The CDR3 is 13 residues long. Germline V gives CDR1 SGHAT, CDR2 FQDESV (reference sequence). The CDR3 DNA follows: TGTGCCAGCAGCTCGCAGGGTAACTATGGCTACACCTTC. It encodes CASSSQGNYGYTF.

The chain employs TRBV21-1 and TRBJ1-3; TRBD1 reflects the table's D call only, with no check against the DNA. TRBV21-1 counts as a pseudogene. CDR3 length: 18 residues. The CDR3 nucleotides are TGTGCCAGCAGCAAAGAAATTGAGGAGACAGGGGCTGGAAACACCATATATTTT. Amino acids: CASSKEIEETGAGNTIYF.

This chain links TRBV6-4 with TRBJ2-1; 7 nucleotides match TRBD2. The CDR3 has 15 residues. Germline CDR1 is MRHNA and CDR2 is SNTAGT. Germline trimming cut 2 bases from V and 7 bases from J; bases unmatched to any gene: 8. The CDR3 DNA reads as TGTGCCAGCAGTGACGGCGGGAGTGTAGGGAATGAGCAGTTCTTC. Its protein product is CASSDGGSVGNEQFF.

The chain is built from TRBV2 and TRBJ1-6, with TRBD1 matching over 9 bases. V lost 4 bases and J lost 3; bases outside the gene matches: 10. The CDR3 is made up of 18 amino acids. Germline CDR1 SNHLY, CDR2 FYNNEI. CDR3 residues: CASSVSGQGQNYNSPLHF. For the CDR3, the DNA is TGTGCCAGCAGTGTTAGCGGACAGGGGCAGAACTATAATTCACCCCTCCACTTT.

The chain has TRBV18 and TRBJ1-1; 9 bases are a match to TRBD1. V lost 7 bases, J lost 4 bases, and 10 bases stayed unmatched. This CDR3 spans 15 amino acids. Germline V gives CDR1 KGHSH, CDR2 LQKENI. The CDR3 coding sequence is TGTGCCAGCTTGGCGACAGGGGGTTTGGGCACTGAAGCTTTCTTT. It translates to CASLATGGLGTEAFF.

The chain employs TRBV12-3 or TRBV12-4 and TRBJ1-1; TRBD1 matches at 7 bases. This CDR3 comprises 13 residues. Unmatched junction bases numbered 3, after V lost 3 bases and J lost 5 bases. The CDR3 DNA is TGTGCCAGCAGTTTCACAGGGGAGACTGAAGCTTTCTTT. This translates into CASSFTGETEAFF.

V and J are TRBV3-1 (or the pseudogene TRBV3-2) and TRBJ1-3; D gene uncertain. Trimming cost V 2 bases and J 0 bases, with 5 bases left between them. This CDR3 comprises 14 residues. Germline lookup yields CDR1 LGHDT and CDR2 YNNKEL (reference sequence). CDR3 nucleotide sequence: TGTGCCAGCAGCCAACCGTCCTCTGGAAACACCATATATTTT. This gives the protein CASSQPSSGNTIYF.

The V gene is TRBV7-9, the J gene TRBJ1-2; 9 nucleotides match TRBD1. J was trimmed by 4 bases and V by 5 bases; bases with no gene match: 14. Germline-derived CDR1 and CDR2 are SEHNR and FQNEAQ (reference sequence). The length of the CDR3 is 17 residues. The CDR3 DNA follows: TGTGCCAGCAGCCTCCCGCTCGGGACAGGGATCGGCTATGGCTACACCTTC. Its protein is CASSLPLGTGIGYGYTF.

The rearrangement joins TRBV12-3 or TRBV12-4 to TRBJ2-3; D might be TRBD2 (6 bases). The V end lost 11 bases, the J end lost 6 bases, and 12 bases lay between the germline ends. The CDR3 sequence is 11 residues long. This CDR3 is CAGGTSDTQYF. CDR3 bases: TGTGCCGGCGGGACGTCCGATACGCAGTATTTT.

This sequence joins TRBV29-1 and TRBJ1-2; 11 bases line up with TRBD1. J lost 8 bases, V lost 7 bases, and 9 bases had no gene match. The CDR3 is 13 residues long. CDR1 SQVTM and CDR2 ANQGSEA come from the germline V gene. In DNA, the CDR3 is TGCAGCGGATGGACAGGGGGCGGTGAGGGCTACACCTTC. Translation: CSGWTGGGEGYTF.

V usage is TRBV6-5 and J usage is TRBJ2-6; the D gene could be TRBD1 or TRBD2 (6 bases each). Germline V gene sequence: CDR1 MNHEY, CDR2 SVGAGI. The CDR3 length is 15 residues. The V end was cut by 2 bases, the J end by 4 bases, with 9 bases between. The CDR3, as DNA: TGTGCCAGCAGTTACGGGGGGCCCGGGGCCAACGTCCTGACTTTC. It translates to CASSYGGPGANVLTF.

The chain uses TRBV3-1 (or the pseudogene TRBV3-2) and TRBJ2-1, with 16 nucleotides matching TRBD2. The CDR3 contains 16 residues. In germline, CDR1 is LGHDT, CDR2 YNNKEL (reference sequence). J gave up 10 bases and V 2 bases, and 5 bases lay outside the gene matches. Here the CDR3 DNA reads TGTGCCAGCAGCCAACTAGGGACTAGCGGGAGGGCAGAGCAGTTCTTC. This translates into CASSQLGTSGRAEQFF.

The table lists this clone with a count of one. The CDR3 reads CASSDSEENEQFF. Written as DNA, the CDR3 is TGTGCCAGCAGTGACTCTGAGGAAAATGAGCAGTTCTTC. The rearrangement joins TRBV6-4 to TRBJ2-1; D not certain. CDR3 length: 13 residues. Trimming cost V 0 bases and J 7 bases, with 7 bases left between them. CDR1 and CDR2 from the germline V gene are MRHNA and SNTAGT.